Below, 28 T cell receptor beta chains from the same sample are listed, as sequenced in a study of T cell responses to AZD1222 COVID-19 vaccine. Assay used: immunoSEQ multiplex PCR; TCRdb lists only in-frame clones, some missing. The sample includes 95,000 to 100,000 clones, 90% of them seen just once. This specimen was peripheral blood, taken on day 0 of AZD1222 vaccination. These receptors came from an adult in good health.

This rearrangement joins TRBV10-3 to TRBJ1-2, with D perhaps TRBD1 (5 bases). Germline CDR1 ENHRY, CDR2 SYGVKD. This CDR3 contains 14 residues. V lost 2 bases and J 3 bases, leaving 10 bases between the germline ends. In DNA form, the CDR3 reads TGTGCCATCAGTGAGGGGGGAGGGGACTATGGCTACACCTTC. Translation: CAISEGGGDYGYTF.

The chain carries TRBV6-5 and TRBJ1-1; tentatively, D is TRBD1 (6 bases). Trimming left V 8 bases short and J 6 bases short, with 22 bases between. This CDR3 has 15 amino acids. Germline CDR1 and CDR2: MNHEY and SVGAGI. DNA of the CDR3: TGTGCCAGCGGGTCCCCAGGGGTCGTAACCGCTGAAGCTTTCTTT. This translates into CASGSPGVVTAEAFF.

The chain has TRBV7-6 and TRBJ2-1; the match to TRBD2 covers 8 bases. V was clipped by 3 bases and J by 10 bases; unmatched bases: 8. The CDR3 is 14 amino acids. CDR1 SGHVS and CDR2 FNYEAQ come from the germline V gene. This CDR3 is CASSFGLAEDEQFF. The CDR3, as DNA: TGTGCCAGCAGCTTCGGACTAGCCGAAGACGAGCAGTTCTTC.

This clone has just a few counts. The chain links TRBV3-1 (or the pseudogene TRBV3-2) to TRBJ1-6, with TRBD1 as a possible D gene (5 bases). This CDR3 is 17 amino acids long. The germline V gene encodes CDR1 LGHDT and CDR2 YNNKEL (reference sequence). The ends were cut back, 1 base at V and 4 bases at J, with 14 bases in the middle. The CDR3 region is CASSQGVPGWYNSPLHF. CDR3 nucleotides: TGTGCCAGCAGCCAAGGAGTTCCAGGGTGGTATAATTCACCCCTCCACTTT.

This clone was picked up one time. The chain employs TRBV11-2 and TRBJ2-7; 7 bases fit TRBD1. The CDR3 runs 17 residues. The V and J ends lost 1 base and 1 base, in that order; junction bases with no gene match: 10. From germline, CDR1 is SGHAT and CDR2 FQNNGV. The CDR3 sequence: CASSLGWTGQASYEQYF. CDR3 coding DNA: TGTGCCAGCAGCTTAGGCTGGACTGGACAGGCTTCCTACGAGCAGTACTTC.

CDR3 DNA sequence: TGTGCCAGCAGCCCCCTGACCAATGAGCAGTTCTTC. Protein sequence: CASSPLTNEQFF. This chain joins TRBV11-2 and TRBJ2-1; D unresolved. Germline V gene data show CDR1 as SGHAT and CDR2 as FQNNGV. Trimming removed 5 bases from V and 6 bases from J, with 8 bases in between. The CDR3 loop spans 12 amino acids.

This chain links TRBV7-2 with TRBJ1-1; no firm D call. Germline lookup yields CDR1 SGHTA and CDR2 FQGNSA. V gave up 5 bases and J gave up 1 base, with 8 bases separating them. The CDR3 covers 13 residues. The DNA of the CDR3 is TGTGCCAGCAGCGCCCTCCGGAACACTGAAGCTTTCTTT. This sequence encodes CASSALRNTEAFF.

This clone was detected only once. The CDR3 reads CASRGGAYNSPLHF. CDR3 bases: TGTGCCAGCCGGGGGGGGGCTTATAATTCACCCCTCCACTTT. This chain joins TRBV6-6 and TRBJ1-6; a weak D match, TRBD1 (6 bases). Trimming took 8 bases from V and 4 from J, leaving 12 bases between them. Germline V gene lookup returns CDR1 MNHNY and CDR2 SVGAGI (reference sequence). CDR3 length: 14 residues.

V and J are TRBV27 and TRBJ1-2; no clear D gene. The CDR3 covers 12 residues. V was clipped by 6 bases and J by 0 bases, with 5 bases between them. The germline V gene encodes CDR1 MNHEY and CDR2 SMNVEV (reference sequence). The DNA of the CDR3 is TGTGCCAGCAGGGGAACTAACTATGGCTACACCTTC. Protein product: CASRGTNYGYTF.

J is TRBJ2-1 and V is TRBV10-3; TRBD1 matches at 8 bases. This CDR3 contains 16 residues. The junction had 10 bases not matched to a gene; V was cut back by 6 bases and J by 3 bases. Germline assignment: CDR1 ENHRY and CDR2 SYGVKD. This CDR3 is CAISRGDRSYYNEQFF. The CDR3 region has the DNA TGTGCCATCAGCAGGGGGGACAGGAGTTACTACAATGAGCAGTTCTTC.

The chain recombines TRBV5-1 with TRBJ2-1; 9 bases are a match to TRBD2. The trim removed 5 bases at V and 3 bases at J, leaving 9 bases unmatched. The CDR3 is 16 residues long. Germline V lookup: CDR1 SGHRS, CDR2 YFSETQ. The CDR3 sequence: CASRSLSGGFYNEQFF. The CDR3 DNA reads as TGCGCCAGCAGGTCTCTTAGCGGGGGTTTCTACAATGAGCAGTTCTTC.

The chain uses TRBV28 and TRBJ2-1, with a weak D call TRBD2 (7 bases). V dropped 7 bases and J dropped 10 bases, with 20 bases sitting between them. This CDR3 region has 14 residues. Germline V gene data show CDR1 as MDHEN and CDR2 as SYDVKM. The CDR3: CASNLSHGGAEQFF. CDR3 nucleotides: TGTGCCAGCAACTTGTCACATGGGGGGGCCGAGCAGTTCTTC.

The rearrangement uses TRBV27 and TRBJ1-1, with 9 bases matching TRBD1. From germline, CDR1 is MNHEY and CDR2 SMNVEV (reference sequence). J was trimmed by 5 bases and V by 5 bases; bases with no gene match: 6. The CDR3 sequence is 14 residues long. The chain's CDR3 is CASSRATGGTEAFF. CDR3 in DNA: TGTGCCAGCAGTAGGGCGACAGGGGGAACTGAAGCTTTCTTT.

V gene TRBV10-3 combines with J gene TRBJ1-1, with D tentatively TRBD1 (6 bases). The CDR3 extends over 12 amino acids. The germline gives CDR1 ENHRY, CDR2 SYGVKD. Between the trimmed V and J ends, which lost 6 bases and 9 bases, there was a span of 14 bases. The CDR3 DNA reads TGTGCCATCAGCTTGGACAGCGATAAAGCTTTCTTT. As protein: CAISLDSDKAFF.

The CDR3, as DNA: TGTGCCAGCAGAAACAGGGGGCAGGACACCGGGGAGCTGTTTTTT. Its translation: CASRNRGQDTGELFF. The J gene is TRBJ2-2, the V gene TRBV2; 9 bases match TRBD1. This CDR3 spans 15 amino acids. Germline CDR1 and CDR2: SNHLY and FYNNEI. The V segment lost 6 bases and the J segment 3 bases; nucleotides outside the gene matches: 5. The variable domain in full, completed from reference TRBV2 and TRBJ2-2, reads EPEVTQTPSHQVTQMGQEVILRCVPISNHLYFYWYRQILGQKVEFLVSFYNNEISEKSEIFDDQFSVERPDGSNFTLKIRSTKLEDSAMYFCASRNRGQDTGELFFGEGSRLTVL.

The gene calls are TRBV12-3 or TRBV12-4 and TRBJ2-5; no clear D. The CDR3 loop spans 11 amino acids. V was cut by 6 bases and J by 3 bases, with 5 bases left in between. CDR3 sequence: CASSPKETQYF. CDR3 bases: TGTGCCAGCAGCCCTAAAGAGACCCAGTACTTC.

CDR3 in amino acids: CASSVGQTYEQYF. CDR3 nucleotides: TGTGCCAGTAGCGTGGGACAGACCTACGAGCAGTACTTC. The chain uses TRBV19 and TRBJ2-7, with TRBD1 matching over 7 bases. CDR1 is LNHDA, CDR2 SQIVND, per germline (reference sequence). V was clipped by 6 bases and J by 2 bases; unmatched bases: 4. CDR3 size: 13 residues.

The chain employs TRBV9 and TRBJ2-5; a weak D match, TRBD1 (6 bases). Germline V gene sequence: CDR1 SGDLS, CDR2 YYNGEE. Trimming took off 0 bases at V and 2 bases at J, with 11 bases between the two ends. The CDR3 extends over 15 amino acids. The CDR3 DNA is TGTGCCAGCAGCGTAGCAGGGGCGTATCAAGAGACCCAGTACTTC. Translating it yields CASSVAGAYQETQYF.

This chain joins TRBV5-1 and TRBJ2-2; D might be TRBD1 or TRBD2, each matching 5 bases. Germline V gene sequence: CDR1 SGHRS, CDR2 YFSETQ. Trimming removed 5 bases at V and 4 bases at J, with 9 bases between. CDR3 length: 13 residues. The CDR3 DNA follows: TGCGCCAGCAGTCGGGGCAGCACCGGGGAGCTGTTTTTT. Translated: CASSRGSTGELFF.

In its sample, this clone was seen many times. CDR3 nucleotide sequence: TGTGCCAGCAGCCTCATCGCGGGGGGCGGCGAGCAGTACTTC. This sequence encodes CASSLIAGGGEQYF. This sequence joins TRBV4-2 and TRBJ2-7, with 8 bases matching TRBD2. Trimming cost V 4 bases and J 6 bases; bases outside gene matches: 8. Germline V lookup: CDR1 LGHNA, CDR2 YNFKEQ. The CDR3 is made up of 14 amino acids.

This chain uses TRBV29-1 with TRBJ2-7; D is unclear. The germline CDR1 and CDR2 sequences are SQVTM and ANQGSEA. The CDR3 contains 11 residues. Trimming removed 5 bases at V and 1 base at J, with 6 bases between. The CDR3 loop is CSVMRSYEQYF. The DNA for the CDR3 is TGCAGCGTTATGAGGTCCTACGAGCAGTACTTC.

The rearrangement links TRBV5-1 to TRBJ2-3; D possibly corresponds to TRBD1 (5 bases). Germline-derived CDR1 and CDR2 are SGHRS and YFSETQ. The V end lost 3 bases, the J end lost 4 bases, and 12 bases lay between the germline ends. The CDR3 is 14 amino acids. Here the CDR3 DNA reads TGCGCCAGCAGCTCCAGGGTAGAGGCAGATACGCAGTATTTT. Translation: CASSSRVEADTQYF.

This chain links TRBV7-8 with TRBJ1-5; no clear D gene. The CDR3 is 15 amino acids. The germline CDR1 and CDR2 sequences are SGHVS and FQNEAQ. The germline V and J ends were trimmed by 1 base and 4 bases, with 11 bases remaining between them. The CDR3: CASSLVYELNQPQHF. Written as DNA, the CDR3 is TGTGCCAGCAGCTTAGTTTATGAGTTAAATCAGCCCCAGCATTTT.

This sequence joins TRBV3-1 (or the pseudogene TRBV3-2) and TRBJ2-2, with D possibly TRBD1 on 7 matching bases. This CDR3 is 15 amino acids long. Germline V lookup: CDR1 LGHDT, CDR2 YNNKEL (reference sequence). The V end lost 1 base, the J end lost 7 bases, and 13 bases lay between the germline ends. CDR3 bases: TGTGCCAGCAGCCAAGGAGTCCAGGGGGGCGGGGAGCTGTTTTTT. Amino acid sequence: CASSQGVQGGGELFF.

The rearrangement joins TRBV9 to TRBJ1-4, with D possibly being TRBD1 (6 bases). The CDR3 length is 14 residues. V was pared by 7 bases and J by 7 bases, with 17 bases between. The V gene's germline CDR1 is SGDLS and CDR2 YYNGEE. CDR3 DNA: TGTGCCAGCTCAGGGGACGGTATTGGTGAAAAACTGTTTTTT. Protein: CASSGDGIGEKLFF.

The chain employs TRBV7-8 and TRBJ2-1, with TRBD2 as a possible D gene (5 bases). Germline-derived CDR1 and CDR2 are SGHVS and FQNEAQ. The CDR3 has 14 amino acids. Trimming took off 2 bases at V and 6 bases at J, with 11 bases between the two ends. The DNA for the CDR3 is TGTGCCAGCAGCTTACCTTGGCGGGCCAATGAGCAGTTCTTC. It yields the protein CASSLPWRANEQFF. Variable domain in full (rest from reference TRBV7-8 and TRBJ2-1): GAGVSQSPRYKVAKRGQDVALRCDPISGHVSLFWYQQALGQGPEFLTYFQNEAQLDKSGLPSDRFFAERPEGSVSTLKIQRTQQEDSAVYLCASSLPWRANEQFFGPGTRLTVL.

This rearrangement joins TRBV5-1 to TRBJ1-3, with 7 bases fitting TRBD1. The CDR3 contains 15 residues. Germline V gene sequence: CDR1 SGHRS, CDR2 YFSETQ. After removal of 0 bases from V and 4 bases from J, the junction contained 4 bases not matched to a gene. CDR3 loop: CASSLAGTAGNTIYF. CDR3 nucleotides: TGCGCCAGCAGCTTGGCAGGGACAGCCGGAAACACCATATATTTT.

The gene calls are TRBV13 and TRBJ1-1; the match to TRBD1 covers 8 bases. The germline V gene encodes CDR1 PRHDT and CDR2 FYEKMQ (reference sequence). This CDR3 comprises 17 residues. Trimming at V came to 2 bases and at J to 6 bases, leaving 14 bases not matched to a gene. CDR3 amino acids: CASSLNGRGPNFAEAFF. Written as DNA, the CDR3 is TGTGCCAGCAGCTTAAACGGCAGGGGGCCTAATTTCGCTGAAGCTTTCTTT. The variable domain in full, with the rest retrieved from reference TRBV13 and TRBJ1-1, is AAGVIQSPRHLIKEKRETATLKCYPIPRHDTVYWYQQGPGQDPQFLISFYEKMQSDKGSIPDRFSAQQFSDYHSELNMSSLELGDSALYFCASSLNGRGPNFAEAFFGQGTRLTVV.